These 7 T cell receptor beta chains were sequenced from one sample in a study of blood T cell repertoires in COVID-19. Data came from immunoSEQ multiplex PCR; TCRdb stores just in-frame clones and leaves some out. Of approximately 260,000 clones in the sample, approximately 84% were seen once. The source material was PBMCs or T cells enriched from blood (not recorded which). These receptors were taken from a woman in her 40s with acute COVID-19.

The chain links TRBV3-1 (or the pseudogene TRBV3-2) to TRBJ2-5; TRBD2 matches at 7 bases. Germline lookup yields CDR1 LGHDT and CDR2 YNNKEL (reference sequence). J was trimmed by 3 bases and V by 4 bases; bases with no gene match: 11. CDR3 length: 16 amino acids. The CDR3 bases are TGTGCCAGCAGCCCAAGATCATGGCTAGCGGAAGAGACCCAGTACTTC. Protein product: CASSPRSWLAEETQYF.

The V and J genes are TRBV6-5 and TRBJ1-6; perhaps TRBD1 as D (6 bases). Trimming shortened V by 11 bases and J by 0 bases, and 11 bases separated the two germline ends. This CDR3 contains 14 residues. Germline CDR1 MNHEY, CDR2 SVGAGI. CDR3 in amino acids: CASRGSSYNSPLHF. The CDR3 DNA follows: TGTGCCTCTAGGGGGAGCTCCTATAATTCACCCCTCCACTTT.

The CDR3 DNA reads as TGTGCCAGCAGCCCGGGACAGGGCTACGAGCAGTACTTC. Amino acid sequence: CASSPGQGYEQYF. V is TRBV3-1 (or the pseudogene TRBV3-2) and J is TRBJ2-7; 9 bases are shared with TRBD1. The CDR3 has 13 amino acids. The trim removed 4 bases at V and 3 bases at J, leaving 1 base unmatched. The V gene's germline CDR1 is LGHDT and CDR2 YNNKEL (reference sequence).

The chain couples TRBV24-1 to TRBJ2-1; D is possibly TRBD2 (6 bases). Germline CDR1 KGHDR, CDR2 SFDVKD. V lost 0 bases and J 4 bases, leaving 12 bases between the germline ends. The CDR3 is made up of 16 amino acids. Here the CDR3 reads CATSDLTGDPYNEQFF. The DNA for the CDR3 is TGTGCCACCAGTGATTTGACGGGGGACCCTTACAATGAGCAGTTCTTC.

The chain is built from TRBV6-5 and TRBJ2-1, with D tentatively TRBD1 (5 bases). V lost 6 bases and J lost 7, with 7 bases in between. In germline, CDR1 is MNHEY, CDR2 SVGAGI. This CDR3 contains 11 residues. In DNA, the CDR3 is TGTGCCAGCAGAAGACAGAATGAGCAGTTCTTC. Encoded protein: CASRRQNEQFF.

On this clone itself: Other DNA sequences in this sample translate to the same CDR3. The chain employs TRBV7-8 and TRBJ2-5, with 9 nucleotides matching TRBD1. V shed 1 base and J 4 bases; nucleotides not matched to a gene: 4. Germline V gene data show CDR1 as SGHVS and CDR2 as FQNEAQ. CDR3 length equals 15 residues. The CDR3 DNA follows: TGTGCCAGCAGCTTAGTAACAGGGGGCGTAGAGACCCAGTACTTC. Its translation is CASSLVTGGVETQYF.

J is TRBJ2-2 and V is TRBV7-9; TRBD1 might be the D (6 bases). This CDR3 has 15 amino acids. Trimming left V 5 bases short and J 2 bases short, with 12 bases between. Germline values: CDR1 SEHNR, CDR2 FQNEAQ (reference sequence). CDR3 protein: CASSPRDKNTGELFF. The CDR3 DNA follows: TGTGCCAGCAGCCCCCGGGACAAAAACACCGGGGAGCTGTTTTTT.